Listed below are T cell receptor beta chains from one sample, sequenced in a study of T cell changes during pregnancy in multiple sclerosis. Produced via immunoSEQ multiplex PCR; TCRdb's table is partial and in-frame only. The sample carries tens of thousands of clones, about 90% recorded once. The specimen comprised peripheral blood, sampled before pregnancy. These TCRs come from a female donor with multiple sclerosis, enrolled in a pregnancy study. Both conserved end residues are part of each CDR3. A D gene is named only where the DNA matches it firmly. Clone size, where shown, is once, few, many, or a class for clones that have expanded.

cdr3_aa	cdr3_nt	j_call	d_call	v_call	clone_size
CASSLGTGAGTEAFF	TGCGCCAGCAGCTTGGGGACAGGGGCTGGTACTGAAGCTTTCTTT	TRBJ1-1	TRBD1	TRBV5-1	.
CASSSGGRETQYF	TGTGCCAGCAGCTCAGGGGGAAGAGAGACCCAGTACTTC	TRBJ2-5	TRBD1	TRBV5-6	.
CASSRSSGPYEQYF	TGCGCCAGCAGTAGGTCTAGCGGTCCCTACGAGCAGTACTTC	TRBJ2-7	TRBD2	TRBV10-2	.
CASKAGGMNTEAFF	TGCGCCAGCAAGGCGGGGGGAATGAACACTGAAGCTTTCTTT	TRBJ1-1	.	TRBV5-1	.
CASSPPRTSGGRETQYF	TGTGCCAGCAGTCCTCCCCGGACTAGCGGGGGGAGGGAGACCCAGTACTTC	TRBJ2-5	TRBD2	TRBV9	.
CASSQETGRETQYF	TGCGCCAGCAGCCAAGAAACAGGGAGAGAGACCCAGTACTTC	TRBJ2-5	.	TRBV5-1	.
CASSADTDNEQFF	TGTGCCAGCAGCGCGGACACAGACAATGAGCAGTTCTTC	TRBJ2-1	.	TRBV9	.
CSGQGANYGYTF	TGCAGCGGACAGGGGGCTAACTATGGCTACACCTTC	TRBJ1-2	TRBD1	TRBV29-1	few
CASSVRTGGETQYF	TGTGCCAGCAGCGTTCGAACAGGGGGAGAGACCCAGTACTTC	TRBJ2-5	TRBD1	TRBV9	.
CASSLGGPDSNQPQHF	TGTGCCAGCAGCCTGGGTGGCCCCGATAGCAATCAGCCCCAGCATTTT	TRBJ1-5	.	TRBV5-4	.
CASSLQGYNQPQHF	TGTGCCAGCAGTTTACAGGGTTACAATCAGCCCCAGCATTTT	TRBJ1-5	.	TRBV2	.
CASDRDRGLTMDGYTF	TGTGCCAGCGACCGGGACAGGGGACTTACTATGGATGGCTACACCTTC	TRBJ1-2	TRBD1	TRBV6-6	.
CASSRDSPQETQYF	TGTGCCAGCAGTAGGGACTCGCCTCAGGAGACCCAGTACTTC	TRBJ2-5	.	TRBV6-5	once
CASSHGTSGVDEQFF	TGCGCCAGCAGCCATGGGACTAGCGGGGTGGATGAGCAGTTCTTC	TRBJ2-1	TRBD2	TRBV5-1	.
CASSAQGAADTIYF	TGCGCCAGCAGCGCACAGGGGGCGGCGGACACCATATATTTT	TRBJ1-3	TRBD1	TRBV5-1	few
CASGRGGDSNQPQHF	TGTGCCAGCGGTAGAGGGGGGGACAGCAATCAGCCCCAGCATTTT	TRBJ1-5	.	TRBV9	.
CASTARGNGNSPLHF	TGTGCCAGCACCGCGCGAGGGAATGGTAATTCACCCCTCCACTTT	TRBJ1-6	.	TRBV21-1	.
CASSESTVRAEAFF	TGCGCCAGCAGTGAGTCAACAGTACGCGCTGAAGCTTTCTTT	TRBJ1-1	.	TRBV10-2	.
CASRERDYPLPTDTQYF	TGTGCCAGCAGAGAAAGGGACTACCCGTTACCGACAGATACGCAGTATTTT	TRBJ2-3	TRBD2	TRBV7-2	.
CASSIGQVNYGYTF	TGTGCCAGTAGTATAGGACAGGTCAACTATGGCTACACCTTC	TRBJ1-2	.	TRBV19	.
CASTPEETPYEQYF	TGTGCCAGTACCCCAGAGGAAACGCCCTACGAGCAGTACTTC	TRBJ2-7	.	TRBV19	.
CAIGQGVTEAFF	TGTGCCATCGGACAGGGGGTCACTGAAGCTTTCTTT	TRBJ1-1	TRBD1	TRBV10-3	once
CASSLHAGYEQYF	TGTGCCAGCAGCTTACATGCAGGCTACGAGCAGTACTTC	TRBJ2-7	.	TRBV7-6	.
CASSFSGYGETQYF	TGCGCCAGCAGCTTTTCGGGGTACGGGGAGACCCAGTACTTC	TRBJ2-5	.	TRBV5-1	.
CASSIGGQPNQPQHF	TGTGCCAGTAGTATAGGCGGACAGCCCAATCAGCCCCAGCATTTT	TRBJ1-5	.	TRBV19	.
CASSGTGTGTQAFF	TGTGCCAGCAGTGGAACCGGGACAGGGACGCAAGCTTTCTTT	TRBJ1-1	TRBD1	TRBV25-1	few
CASSARTGRSQPQHF	TGTGCCAGCAGTGCTAGGACAGGGCGAAGCCAGCCCCAGCATTTT	TRBJ1-5	TRBD1	TRBV6-1	.
CASSPRRVDYNYEQYF	TGTGCCAGCAGCCCAAGACGGGTGGATTACAACTACGAGCAGTACTTC	TRBJ2-7	.	TRBV9	.
CASSVGGQINTEAFF	TGTGCCAGCAGCGTAGGAGGACAGATCAACACTGAAGCTTTCTTT	TRBJ1-1	.	TRBV9	.
CASSQTWIYGYTF	TGTGCCAGCTCCCAGACTTGGATCTATGGCTACACCTTC	TRBJ1-2	.	TRBV6-1	.
CASSSGGATQYF	TGTGCCAGCAGCTCAGGTGGGGCGACCCAGTACTTC	TRBJ2-5	.	TRBV5-4	.
CAGPLLAGGPNEQFF	TGCGCCGGACCCCTACTAGCGGGGGGACCCAATGAGCAGTTCTTC	TRBJ2-1	TRBD2	TRBV10-1	.
CASIPTSGGAIDTQYF	TGTGCCAGCATTCCGACTAGCGGGGGGGCGATAGATACGCAGTATTTT	TRBJ2-3	TRBD2	TRBV6-6	.
CASSEGTGRPEQYF	TGTGCCAGCAGCGAAGGGACAGGGAGACCCGAGCAGTACTTC	TRBJ2-7	TRBD1	TRBV11-3	.
CASTLLRLSTDTQYF	TGTGCCAGCACCCTCTTGAGGCTCAGCACAGATACGCAGTATTTT	TRBJ2-3	.	TRBV11-2	.
CASSKTSGRSYEQYF	TGTGCCAGCAGCAAGACTAGCGGACGCTCCTACGAGCAGTACTTC	TRBJ2-7	TRBD2	TRBV6-1	.
CASTPGLENSPLHF	TGTGCCAGCACTCCGGGACTCGAAAATTCACCCCTCCACTTT	TRBJ1-6	.	TRBV2	.
CASSLRRGGRDTQYF	TGTGCCAGCAGTCTGAGGCGGGGGGGTAGGGATACGCAGTATTTT	TRBJ2-3	TRBD2	TRBV6-6	.
CASSSALTDADEKLFF	TGCGCCAGCAGCTCGGCTCTGACAGACGCTGATGAAAAACTGTTTTTT	TRBJ1-4	.	TRBV5-1	.
CASSPGHWNEKLFF	TGTGCCAGCAGCCCGGGACATTGGAATGAAAAACTGTTTTTT	TRBJ1-4	.	TRBV5-8	.
CASRGGLNTGELFF	TGTGCCAGCAGGGGCGGACTGAACACCGGGGAGCTGTTTTTT	TRBJ2-2	.	TRBV6-6	once
CASSFPRGIGNTIYF	TGTGCCAGCAGTTTCCCGAGGGGGATTGGAAACACCATATATTTT	TRBJ1-3	.	TRBV6-6	.
CASSLAGRVFNEQFF	TGCGCCAGCAGCTTGGCCGGCAGGGTATTCAATGAGCAGTTCTTC	TRBJ2-1	.	TRBV5-1	.
CASSLFGRSKETQYF	TGTGCCAGCAGTTTATTTGGGAGGTCGAAAGAGACCCAGTACTTC	TRBJ2-5	.	TRBV28	once
CASSTGQNTEAFF	TGTGCCAGCAGCACCGGACAGAACACTGAAGCTTTCTTT	TRBJ1-1	.	TRBV7-6	.
CASSLGEPYGYTF	TGCGCCAGCAGCTTGGGAGAGCCCTATGGCTACACCTTC	TRBJ1-2	.	TRBV5-1	.
CASRSLGQTFYEQYF	TGTGCCAGCAGATCTCTTGGACAGACTTTCTACGAGCAGTACTTC	TRBJ2-7	.	TRBV28	.
CASSQPGQGAQNEQYF	TGTGCCAGCAGCCAACCGGGACAGGGGGCGCAAAACGAGCAGTACTTC	TRBJ2-7	TRBD1	TRBV14	.
CASSSPGGNEQFF	TGCGCCAGCAGCAGCCCCGGGGGGAATGAGCAGTTCTTC	TRBJ2-1	TRBD2	TRBV5-1	.
CASSQGGGGSPLHF	TGCGCCAGCAGCCAAGGCGGGGGGGGTTCACCCCTCCACTTT	TRBJ1-6	.	TRBV4-1	.
CASSSWGGREELFF	TGTGCCAGCAGCTCATGGGGGGGGCGGGAGGAGCTGTTTTTT	TRBJ2-2	.	TRBV11-2	.
CASSDWGGPREKLFF	TGTGCCAGCAGTGATTGGGGGGGTCCTCGGGAAAAACTGTTTTTT	TRBJ1-4	.	TRBV2	once
CASSPPSFRDRRSYEQYF	TGTGCCAGCAGCCCCCCATCCTTCCGGGACAGGAGGTCCTACGAGCAGTACTTC	TRBJ2-7	TRBD1	TRBV11-2	.
CASSFGGGDYGYTF	TGTGCCAGCAGCTTTGGAGGGGGCGACTATGGCTACACCTTC	TRBJ1-2	TRBD1	TRBV5-4	.
CASSGTGTTQYF	TGTGCCAGCAGCGGAACCGGGACTACCCAGTACTTC	TRBJ2-7	TRBD2	TRBV5-4	.
CASSDRPYEQYF	TGTGCCAGCAGCGACAGGCCCTACGAGCAGTACTTC	TRBJ2-7	.	TRBV27	.